This T cell receptor beta chain was identified in a study of human T cells and chemical hapten exposure. Study context: Across its roughly 22 weeks, the study gave patients weekly diphenylcyclopropenone doses to the scalp. Study results and limitations: The study found expanded TCRs formed significantly more large CDR3 similarity clusters than controls. The presence of alopecia in the donors means their immune response may differ from healthy people's.

TCRdb fed the RACE reads into MiXCR, producing one record per CDR3 protein. The sample has about 77,000 distinct CDR3 sequences, approximately 14% seen once. The sample holds a few counts of this clonotype. Its antigen is as yet unknown. CDR3 length: 12 amino acids. The V and J ends lost 1 base and 6 bases respectively, with 3 bases between them. As to time point: pre-sensitization, week 0. Treatment given: therapeutic diphenylcyclopropenone sensitization with weekly scalp DPC. From whole blood left unfractionated, total RNA was extracted. The chain couples TRBV12-3 or TRBV12-4 to TRBJ2-2, with D hard to call. The sequence was collected from a woman in her 50s with alopecia areata. Some clones in this sample may be carry-over from other donors' samples. Sequencing was performed on whole blood, taken in connection with sensitization to the hapten diphenylcyclopropenone (DPC). CDR3 nucleotides: TGTGCCAGCAGTTTAGGGTCCGGGGAGCTGTTTTTT. Its protein is CASSLGSGELFF.